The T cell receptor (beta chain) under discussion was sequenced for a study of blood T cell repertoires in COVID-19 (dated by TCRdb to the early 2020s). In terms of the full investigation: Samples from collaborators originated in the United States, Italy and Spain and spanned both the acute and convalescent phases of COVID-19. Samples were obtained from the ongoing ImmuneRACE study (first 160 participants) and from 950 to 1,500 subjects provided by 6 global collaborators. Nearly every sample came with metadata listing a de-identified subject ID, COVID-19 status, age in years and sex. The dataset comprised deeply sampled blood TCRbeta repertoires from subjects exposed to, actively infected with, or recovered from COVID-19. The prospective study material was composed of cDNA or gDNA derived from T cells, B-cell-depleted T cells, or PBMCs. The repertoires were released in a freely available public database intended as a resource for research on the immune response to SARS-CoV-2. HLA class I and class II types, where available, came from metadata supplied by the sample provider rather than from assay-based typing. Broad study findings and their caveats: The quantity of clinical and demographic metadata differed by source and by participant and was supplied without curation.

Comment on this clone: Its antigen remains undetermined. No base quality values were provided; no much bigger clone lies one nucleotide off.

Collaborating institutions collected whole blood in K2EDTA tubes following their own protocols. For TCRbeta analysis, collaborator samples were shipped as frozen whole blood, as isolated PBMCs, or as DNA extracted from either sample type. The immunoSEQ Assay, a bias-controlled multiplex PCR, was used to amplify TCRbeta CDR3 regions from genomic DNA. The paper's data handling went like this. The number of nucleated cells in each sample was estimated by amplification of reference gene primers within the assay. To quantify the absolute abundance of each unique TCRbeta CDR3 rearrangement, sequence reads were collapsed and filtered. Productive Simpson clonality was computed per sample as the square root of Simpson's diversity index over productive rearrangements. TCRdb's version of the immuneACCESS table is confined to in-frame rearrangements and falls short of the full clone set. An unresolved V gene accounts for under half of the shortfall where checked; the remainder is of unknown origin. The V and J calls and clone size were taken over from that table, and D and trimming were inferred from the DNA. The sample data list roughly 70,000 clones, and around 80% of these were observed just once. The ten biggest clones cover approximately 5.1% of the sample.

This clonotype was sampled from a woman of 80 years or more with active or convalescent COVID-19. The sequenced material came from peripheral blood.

CDR3 reads: CASSRTGAPGELFF. The DNA reads TGTGCCAGCAGCCGGACAGGGGCCCCCGGGGAGCTGTTTTTT. This receptor chain uses TRBV7-9 and TRBJ2-2; 9 central nucleotides agree with TRBD1. From V the trimming removes 5 bases and from J it removes 6 bases, while the gene matches leave 4 bases of the junction unaccounted for. Its CDR3 holds 14 amino acids, cysteine through phenylalanine. The entry retains the CDR3 DNA only, 42 bases that are in frame from base 1. CDR1 SEHNR and CDR2 FQNEAQ were looked up in the germline V gene (reference sequence). Extended through the reference TRBV7-9 and TRBJ2-2 proteins, this CDR3 yields the full variable domain: DTGVSQNPRHKITKRGQNVTFRCDPISEHNRLYWYRQTLGQGPEFLTYFQNEAQLEKSRLLSDRFSAERPKGSFSTLEIQRTEQGDSAMYLCASSRTGAPGELFFGEGSRLTVL.